A single sample is the source of the 18 T cell receptor beta chains below, sequenced in a study of blood T cell repertoires in COVID-19 (dated by TCRdb to the early 2020s). The library was made by the immunoSEQ multiplex PCR assay. TCRdb stores this immuneACCESS table with in-frame sequences only. Part of the clones is absent; in the studies checked, under half of the shortfall reflects unresolved V genes, and no reason is known for the rest. The sample records under 55,000 clones, around 80% of which are singletons. The top ten constitute around 15% of the sample. Sequencing was performed on peripheral blood. The receptors here all came from a human donor in a cohort sampled during active COVID-19.

The gene calls are TRBV11-3 and TRBJ2-1; TRBD2 agrees at 8 bases. CDR3 size: 15 residues. The V segment lost 5 bases and the J segment 0 bases; nucleotides outside the gene matches: 3. CDR1 is SGHNT, CDR2 YENEEA, per germline. In nucleotides, the CDR3 is TGTGCCAGCAGCCGGGCGGGAGGCTCCTACAATGAGCAGTTCTTC. Its protein product is CASSRAGGSYNEQFF.

V gene TRBV11-3 combines with J gene TRBJ2-7; TRBD1 agrees at 11 bases. Germline values: CDR1 SGHNT, CDR2 YENEEA. CDR3 size: 15 residues. J was trimmed by 2 bases and V by 0 bases; bases with no gene match: 0. The CDR3 reads CASSLEGQGAYEQYF. The CDR3 DNA follows: TGTGCCAGCAGCTTAGAGGGACAGGGGGCCTACGAGCAGTACTTC.

The chain couples TRBV19 to TRBJ1-4; the match to TRBD1 covers 7 bases. CDR1 is LNHDA and CDR2 is SQIVND in the germline V gene (reference sequence). The CDR3 runs to 16 residues. V shed 5 bases and J 0 bases; nucleotides not matched to a gene: 6. The DNA of the CDR3 is TGTGCCAGTAGTGCCACAGGGGTTGCAACTAATGAAAAACTGTTTTTT. Its translation is CASSATGVATNEKLFF.

The chain employs TRBV4-3 and TRBJ2-1, with D uncertain. The CDR3 sequence is 14 residues long. V dropped 0 bases and J dropped 7 bases, with 10 bases sitting between them. Germline V lookup: CDR1 LGHNA, CDR2 YSLEER. The CDR3 here is CASSQDTTSNEQFF. The CDR3 nucleotides read TGCGCCAGCAGCCAAGATACAACCTCGAATGAGCAGTTCTTC.

This sequence joins TRBV29-1 and TRBJ2-1; D is unresolved. The CDR3 runs 13 residues. V was shortened by 6 bases and J by 3 bases, with 12 bases between the two germline ends. Germline CDR1 reads SQVTM; CDR2 reads ANQGSEA. The CDR3, as DNA: TGCAGCGTCACTTCTACGGGCTACAATGAGCAGTTCTTC. The encoded protein is CSVTSTGYNEQFF.

With respect to this clone: The junction departs from germline at one end; a sequencing error may be responsible. The V call is TRBV6-5, the J call TRBJ2-5, with 7 bases that match TRBD2. The CDR3 has 12 amino acids. In germline, CDR1 is MNHEY, CDR2 SVGAGI. The CDR3 region is CASNGEGETLYF. The CDR3, as DNA: TGTGCCAGCAACGGGGAGGGTGAGACCCTGTACTTC.

This clone has only one observation. The V call is TRBV15, the J call TRBJ2-7; 8 bases map to TRBD2. The germline gives CDR1 LNHNV, CDR2 YYDKDF (reference sequence). V trimming: 1 base; J trimming: 4 bases; junction bases outside the gene matches: 12. The CDR3 spans 17 residues. CDR3 protein: CATSRVFGLAGLYEQYF. CDR3 bases: TGTGCCACCAGCAGAGTATTCGGGCTAGCGGGTTTGTACGAGCAGTACTTC. Together with reference TRBV15 and TRBJ2-7, the CDR3 gives the full variable domain: DAMVIQNPRYQVTQFGKPVTLSCSQTLNHNVMYWYQQKSSQAPKLLFHYYDKDFNNEADTPDNFQSRRPNTSFCFLDIRSPGLGDTAMYLCATSRVFGLAGLYEQYFGPGTRLTVT.

A remark on this clone: The same CDR3 also results from other DNA sequences found in this sample. The chain links TRBV20-1 to TRBJ1-3; no firm D call. The CDR3 is 11 amino acids. Germline V gene sequence: CDR1 DFQATT, CDR2 SNEGSKA (reference sequence). Trimming left V 3 bases short and J 4 bases short, with 4 bases between. The CDR3 sequence: CSASLGNTIYF. As DNA, the CDR3 is TGCAGTGCTAGTTTAGGAAACACCATATATTTT.

This clone was observed once. This sequence joins TRBV6-4 and TRBJ2-1; 7 positions agree with TRBD2. The CDR3 extends over 15 amino acids. The V and J ends lost 0 bases and 4 bases, in that order; junction bases with no gene match: 3. Germline V lookup: CDR1 MRHNA, CDR2 SNTAGT. The CDR3, as DNA: TGTGCCAGCAGTGACTCGGGGACTACTTACAATGAGCAGTTCTTC. As protein: CASSDSGTTYNEQFF.

This sequence joins TRBV14 and TRBJ2-1; 13 bases are shared with TRBD2. The CDR3 covers 15 residues. The V and J ends lost 11 bases and 2 bases, in that order; junction bases with no gene match: 6. Germline V gene lookup returns CDR1 SGHDN and CDR2 FVKESK. The CDR3 sequence: CALLAGGRAYNEQFF. DNA of the CDR3: TGTGCCTTACTAGCGGGAGGGAGGGCCTACAATGAGCAGTTCTTC. The whole variable domain, filled in from reference TRBV14 and TRBJ2-1, reads EAGVTQFPSHSVIEKGQTVTLRCDPISGHDNLYWYRRVMGKEIKFLLHFVKESKQDESGMPNNRFLAERTGGTYSTLKVQPAELEDSGVYFCALLAGGRAYNEQFFGPGTRLTVL.

The chain uses TRBV19 and TRBJ1-1, with D uncertain. This CDR3 region has 16 residues. Germline CDR1 LNHDA, CDR2 SQIVND (reference sequence). V was clipped by 4 bases and J by 0 bases, with 15 bases between them. CDR3 in amino acids: CASSTVFSEMNTEAFF. The CDR3 region has the DNA TGTGCCAGTAGTACCGTTTTCTCTGAGATGAACACTGAAGCTTTCTTT.

The chain uses TRBV7-9 and TRBJ2-1; weak D call: TRBD2 (5 bases). This CDR3 contains 15 residues. Germline-derived CDR1 and CDR2 are SEHNR and FQNEAQ (reference sequence). V lost 1 base to trimming and J lost 7 bases, with 14 bases between them. In nucleotides, the CDR3 is TGTGCCAGCAGCTTAGGGACTCCCTCGGGGAATGAGCAGTTCTTC. The encoded protein is CASSLGTPSGNEQFF. Variable domain in full (rest from reference TRBV7-9 and TRBJ2-1): DTGVSQNPRHKITKRGQNVTFRCDPISEHNRLYWYRQTLGQGPEFLTYFQNEAQLEKSRLLSDRFSAERPKGSFSTLEIQRTEQGDSAMYLCASSLGTPSGNEQFFGPGTRLTVL.

The genes are TRBV19 and TRBJ2-3; 9 nucleotides align to TRBD2. After removal of 6 bases from V and 2 bases from J, the junction contained 9 bases not matched to a gene. There are 16 residues in the CDR3. The germline V gene has CDR1 LNHDA and CDR2 SQIVND (reference sequence). The CDR3 region has the DNA TGTGCCAGTAGGGGGAGCGGCGGGAGGGTCACAGATACGCAGTATTTT. Translating it yields CASRGSGGRVTDTQYF.

This rearrangement joins TRBV4-3 to TRBJ1-2, with TRBD1 as a possible D gene (6 bases). This CDR3 spans 14 amino acids. Deletions cut 0 bases from V and 3 bases from J, with 8 bases between. In germline, CDR1 is LGHNA, CDR2 YSLEER. In DNA, the CDR3 is TGCGCCAGCAGCCAAGAGGCAGGGGACTATGGCTACACCTTC. It encodes CASSQEAGDYGYTF.

The rearrangement uses TRBV5-1 and TRBJ2-1, with 10 positions matching TRBD2. V lost 2 bases and J lost 7; bases outside the gene matches: 9. Germline assignment: CDR1 SGHRS and CDR2 YFSETQ. The CDR3 runs 16 residues. The CDR3 reads CASSLGSSGRDNEQFF. CDR3 DNA: TGCGCCAGCAGCTTAGGTTCCAGCGGGAGGGATAATGAGCAGTTCTTC.

V and J are TRBV5-8 and TRBJ1-4, with D hard to call. Deletions cut 0 bases from V and 7 bases from J, with 13 bases between. Germline V gives CDR1 SGHTS, CDR2 YDEGEE. There are 15 residues in the CDR3. The CDR3 DNA is TGTGCCAGCAGCTTGGCCGTCTCGGGTGGTGAAAAACTGTTTTTT. Encoded protein: CASSLAVSGGEKLFF.

V and J are TRBV7-9 and TRBJ2-3; the match to TRBD2 covers 9 bases. Per the germline V gene, CDR1 is SEHNR and CDR2 is FQNEAQ (reference sequence). The CDR3 has 15 residues. V shed 2 bases and J 5 bases; nucleotides not matched to a gene: 5. The CDR3 sequence is CASSLISGRVDTQYF. In DNA form, the CDR3 reads TGTGCCAGCAGCTTAATTAGCGGGAGAGTAGATACGCAGTATTTT. Together with reference TRBV7-9 and TRBJ2-3, the CDR3 gives the full variable domain: DTGVSQNPRHKITKRGQNVTFRCDPISEHNRLYWYRQTLGQGPEFLTYFQNEAQLEKSRLLSDRFSAERPKGSFSTLEIQRTEQGDSAMYLCASSLISGRVDTQYFGPGTRLTVL.

The gene calls are TRBV27 and TRBJ2-1; TRBD2 agrees at 11 bases. The V gene's germline CDR1 is MNHEY and CDR2 SMNVEV (reference sequence). V shed 1 base, J shed 9 bases, and the junction held 5 bases outside the gene matches. CDR3 length equals 15 residues. This CDR3 is CASSLWSGTSGEQFF. CDR3 coding DNA: TGTGCCAGCAGTTTATGGTCCGGGACTAGCGGTGAGCAGTTCTTC.